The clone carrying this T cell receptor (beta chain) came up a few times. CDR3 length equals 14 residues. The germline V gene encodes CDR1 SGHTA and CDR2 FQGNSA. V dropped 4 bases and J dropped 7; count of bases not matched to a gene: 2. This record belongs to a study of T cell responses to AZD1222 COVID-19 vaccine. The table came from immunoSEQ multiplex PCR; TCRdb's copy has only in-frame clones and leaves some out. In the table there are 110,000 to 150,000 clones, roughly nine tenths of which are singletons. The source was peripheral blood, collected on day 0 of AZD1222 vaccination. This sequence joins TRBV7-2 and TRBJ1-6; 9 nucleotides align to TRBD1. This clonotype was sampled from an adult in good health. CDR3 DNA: TGTGCCAGCAGCTCCACAGGGGGCAATTCACCCCTCCACTTT. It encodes CASSSTGGNSPLHF.